Listed here are 6 T cell receptor beta chains from one sample, sequenced in a study of T-cell reconstitution after alpha-beta-depleted transplantation in children. Construction of the TCRbeta library involved unique molecular identifiers. MiXCR was run by TCRdb on the PCR reads, yielding one entry per CDR3 protein. This sample yields a few hundred thousand distinct CDR3 sequences, of which around 15% are seen a single time; under 30% belongs to the top ten. The material was PBMCs, mostly from graft donor cells, obtained 360 days after TCRalphabeta/CD19-depleted stem cell transplant. Receptor source: a boy less than two years old who had a stem cell transplant for Wiskott-Aldrich syndrome, so the T cells may come from the graft donor.

This clonotype was observed many times. The chain has TRBV6-5 and TRBJ2-5; unclear D gene. The CDR3 loop spans 14 amino acids. Germline lookup yields CDR1 MNHEY and CDR2 SVGAGI. Trimming removed 3 bases at V and 2 bases at J, with 10 bases between. The CDR3 is CASSYTGSQETQYF. CDR3 DNA: TGTGCCAGCAGTTATACCGGGTCTCAAGAGACCCAGTACTTC.

The chain recombines TRBV10-3 with TRBJ2-3; 12 bases align to TRBD2. The CDR3 is 16 amino acids. The germline V gene encodes CDR1 ENHRY and CDR2 SYGVKD. The junction had 11 bases not matched to a gene; V was cut back by 6 bases and J by 7 bases. This chain's CDR3 is CAIRPNLAGGPNTQYF. In nucleotides, the CDR3 is TGTGCCATCAGGCCGAATCTAGCGGGGGGGCCGAATACGCAGTATTTT.

This chain uses TRBV20-1 with TRBJ1-5; unclear D gene. The V gene lost 1 base and the J gene lost 3 bases, with 10 bases spanning the gap. The CDR3 is made up of 14 amino acids. Germline CDR1 and CDR2: DFQATT and SNEGSKA (reference sequence). The CDR3 reads CSARAGRTNQPQHF. The CDR3 nucleotides are TGCAGTGCTAGAGCCGGGCGGACCAATCAGCCCCAGCATTTT.

The chain has TRBV20-1 and TRBJ2-1; 11 bases are a match to TRBD2. The CDR3 extends over 14 amino acids. The J segment lost 7 bases and the V segment lost 2 bases, leaving 4 bases of the junction unmatched. The germline gives CDR1 DFQATT, CDR2 SNEGSKA (reference sequence). The CDR3 here is CSARIAGGFNEQFF. CDR3 DNA sequence: TGCAGTGCTAGAATAGCGGGGGGGTTTAATGAGCAGTTCTTC.

This clonotype was seen repeatedly, ten times or more. The chain employs TRBV11-2 and TRBJ2-1, with 13 positions matching TRBD2. This CDR3 has 15 residues. Germline loops: CDR1 SGHAT, CDR2 FQNNGV. J lost 10 bases, V lost 2 bases, and 5 bases had no gene match. CDR3 sequence (DNA): TGTGCCAGCAGCTTAACTAGCGGGGGGGCGGAAGAGCAGTTCTTC. The encoded protein is CASSLTSGGAEEQFF.

This chain links TRBV20-1 with TRBJ2-3, with TRBD2 matching 16 bases. The germline gives CDR1 DFQATT, CDR2 SNEGSKA (reference sequence). The CDR3 spans 17 residues. Germline trimming cut 6 bases from V and 2 bases from J; bases unmatched to any gene: 8. CDR3 nucleotide sequence: TGCAGTGCAAAGGGACTAGCGGGAGGGCCGATCACAGATACGCAGTATTTT. Amino acids: CSAKGLAGGPITDTQYF.